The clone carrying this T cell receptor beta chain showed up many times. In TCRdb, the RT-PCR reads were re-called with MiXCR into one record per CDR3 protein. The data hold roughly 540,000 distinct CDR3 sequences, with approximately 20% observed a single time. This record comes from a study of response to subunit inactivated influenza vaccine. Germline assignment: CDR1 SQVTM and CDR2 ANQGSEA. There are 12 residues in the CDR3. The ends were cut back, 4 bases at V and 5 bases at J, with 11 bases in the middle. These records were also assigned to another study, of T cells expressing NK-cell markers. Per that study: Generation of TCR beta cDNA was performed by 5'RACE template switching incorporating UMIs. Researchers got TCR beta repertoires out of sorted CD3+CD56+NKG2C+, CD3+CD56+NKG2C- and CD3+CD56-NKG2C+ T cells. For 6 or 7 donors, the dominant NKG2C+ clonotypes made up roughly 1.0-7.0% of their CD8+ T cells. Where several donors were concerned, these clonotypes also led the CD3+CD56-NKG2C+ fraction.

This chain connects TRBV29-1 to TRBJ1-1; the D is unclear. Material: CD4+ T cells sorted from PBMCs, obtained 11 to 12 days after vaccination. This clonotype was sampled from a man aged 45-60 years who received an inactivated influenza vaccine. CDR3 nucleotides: TGCAGCGTTGGAGGGTTCGGGACTGAAGCTTTCTTT. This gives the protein CSVGGFGTEAFF.